This TCR beta chain was found in a study of regulatory T cells in long-lasting Graves disease. Study-wide context: For under 3 months, newly diagnosed Graves' patients had been taking antithyroid drugs.

CDR1 ENHRY and CDR2 SYGVKD come from the germline V gene. With 4 bases removed from V and 0 bases from J, the gap between germline ends came to 10 bases. The CDR3 is 14 amino acids. Stated time point: newly diagnosed GD, antithyroid drugs for less than 3 months. Researchers made the TCR library from RNA that was extracted from PBMCs. The authors drew 8.5 to 9 milliliters of peripheral blood into EDTA tubes. iRepertoire HTBI primers and Arm-PCR of CDR3 regions built TCR beta libraries. One entry per CDR3 protein, called by TCRdb with MiXCR from the multiplex PCR reads. The sample has 350,000 to 500,000 distinct CDR3 sequences, less than 15% seen once. Study-wide results and limits: Compared with new cases, persistent Graves' patients showed reduced TCR diversity.

On this clonotype itself: The antigen is undetermined.

These same data were also listed under a study on T cells in Graves' hyperthyroidism and ophthalmopathy.

The chain is built from TRBV10-3 and TRBJ2-7; unclear D gene. The TCR sequence derives from a woman in her forties or fifties with Graves disease. The source was peripheral blood mononuclear cells (PBMCs), collected at new diagnosis, from a patient treated with antithyroid drugs. CDR3 bases: TGTGCCATCAGTGTCGGTGGGCTCTCCTACGAGCAGTACTTC. It specifies CAISVGGLSYEQYF.